One T cell receptor (beta chain) is described in this entry. The target antigen is unknown. The ends lost 7 bases at V and 9 bases at J; junction bases unmatched: 12. The CDR3 is made up of 15 amino acids. Germline values: CDR1 SNHLY, CDR2 FYNNEI. Libraries were prepared by immunoSEQ multiplex PCR; TCRdb keeps only in-frame clonotypes and omits some of them. The repertoire consists of 1.5 million to 1.9 million clones, with under 99% occurring once and the leading ten covering 0.4% to 0.55%. Into CD45RA+ naive and CD45RA-negative memory subsets, the CD4+ cells were split. These data belong to a study of shared clonotypes between healthy human individuals. Overall study context: Per donor, CD8 memory used one plate, CD8 naive used two, CD4 memory used three and CD4 naive used three. Points from the study as a whole: Naive CD4 clonotype sharing across several donors was around 5%.

The sequenced sample consisted of naive CD4+ T cells sorted from blood. Subset given: CD45RA+ positively selected. The clonotype comes from a man aged 25 to 40 in good health. V usage is TRBV2 and J usage is TRBJ1-2, with TRBD1 matching 12 bases. CDR3 nucleotides: TGTGCCAGCACCACTAGTCCGGGACAGGGGGCTAGCTACACCTTC. Its translation is CASTTSPGQGASYTF. The variable domain in full, completed from reference TRBV2 and TRBJ1-2, reads EPEVTQTPSHQVTQMGQEVILRCVPISNHLYFYWYRQILGQKVEFLVSFYNNEISEKSEIFDDQFSVERPDGSNFTLKIRSTKLEDSAMYFCASTTSPGQGASYTFGSGTRLTVV.